Below are 5 T cell receptor beta chains sequenced from a single sample in a study of T cell changes during pregnancy in multiple sclerosis. Only in-frame clones appear in the TCRdb table, and some are missing; sequencing was by immunoSEQ multiplex PCR. This table has tens of thousands of clones, around 94% appearing once. The sequencing here drew on CD4+ T cells from peripheral blood mononuclear cells, taken in the third trimester of pregnancy. The receptors were sampled from a female donor with multiple sclerosis, enrolled in a pregnancy study.

The chain joins TRBV19 to TRBJ2-1; D perhaps matches TRBD2 (6 bases). Germline loops: CDR1 LNHDA, CDR2 SQIVND (reference sequence). The V end was cut by 4 bases, the J end by 4 bases, with 11 bases between. The CDR3 extends over 14 amino acids. DNA for the CDR3: TGTGCCAGTAGTAAGGGACTGCAATACAATGAGCAGTTCTTC. Protein: CASSKGLQYNEQFF.

The rearrangement links TRBV10-3 to TRBJ2-5; TRBD1 matches at 8 bases. The CDR3 covers 16 residues. Germline assignment: CDR1 ENHRY and CDR2 SYGVKD. J lost 4 bases, V lost 0 bases, and 7 bases had no gene match. CDR3 DNA: TGTGCCATCAGTGAGTCGGCAGGGGGCTTAGGAGAGACCCAGTACTTC. As protein: CAISESAGGLGETQYF.

CDR3 sequence: CASSLEDRGFSYEQYF. The CDR3 DNA follows: TGTGCCAGCAGCTTGGAGGACAGGGGATTCTCCTACGAGCAGTACTTC. The rearrangement links TRBV5-4 to TRBJ2-7; 9 positions match TRBD1. J lost 0 bases, V lost 0 bases, and 4 bases had no gene match. Germline V gene data show CDR1 as SGHNT and CDR2 as YYREEE (reference sequence). This CDR3 is 16 amino acids long.

CDR3 sequence: CASSPETSGRRADTQYF. Written as DNA, the CDR3 is TGCGCCAGCAGCCCGGAGACTAGCGGGAGAAGGGCTGATACGCAGTATTTT. V usage is TRBV4-1 and J usage is TRBJ2-3; TRBD2 aligns across 12 bases. CDR1 and CDR2 (germline): MGHRA, YSYEKL. The CDR3 extends over 17 amino acids. After removal of 4 bases from V and 6 bases from J, the junction contained 11 bases not matched to a gene.

The rearrangement uses TRBV29-1 and TRBJ1-4; the D gene is possibly TRBD1 (6 bases). The CDR3 has 13 amino acids. CDR1 is SQVTM, CDR2 ANQGSEA, per germline. The V gene lost 6 bases and the J gene lost 1 base, with 9 bases spanning the gap. The CDR3 here is CSVARGTNEKLFF. CDR3 in DNA: TGCAGCGTCGCCAGGGGAACTAATGAAAAACTGTTTTTT.